Below, 2 T cell receptor beta chains from the same sample are listed, as sequenced in a study of cytomegalovirus exposure and HLA in healthy donors. The PCR ran on 60 Vbeta and 13 Jbeta primers. Sequencing used immunoSEQ multiplex PCR; TCRdb keeps in-frame clones, though not all of them. This sample has about 160,000 clones, with roughly 85% found just once. Sequenced sample: PBMCs. These receptors all stem from a man aged 40-49 years in good health and CMV-seronegative.

CDR3 loop: CATALAPSYEQYF. The CDR3 coding sequence is TGTGCCACCGCGCTTGCACCCTCCTACGAGCAGTACTTC. The V gene is TRBV6-1, the J gene TRBJ2-7; D unresolved. Trimming left V 10 bases short and J 0 bases short, with 13 bases between. The CDR3 totals 13 residues. Germline-derived CDR1 and CDR2 are MNHNS and SASEGT.

CDR3 sequence: CASSRGGVNTQYF. The CDR3 DNA sequence: TGTGCCAGCTCACGAGGGGGGGTGAATACGCAGTATTTT. V and J are TRBV27 and TRBJ2-3; D is perhaps TRBD2 (7 bases). CDR1 MNHEY and CDR2 SMNVEV come from the germline V gene (reference sequence). V gave up 8 bases and J gave up 7 bases, with 16 bases separating them. CDR3 length equals 13 residues.